This T cell receptor beta chain is from a study of shared T cell receptors in the human thymus. From germline, CDR1 is SGHNT and CDR2 YYREEE (reference sequence). The CDR3 totals 17 residues. Trimming at V came to 4 bases and at J to 1 base, leaving 6 bases not matched to a gene. This clone appeared a few times. Measured with immunoSEQ multiplex PCR; TCRdb has only the in-frame clones, and not every one. This sample has 640,000 or so clones; about 87% occur once, and the top ten carry 0.0094%. These data were likewise used in another study, on human thymus T cells. That source notes: Resections removed during corrective heart surgery provided the thymus tissue used. There were highly overlapping thymic repertoires among unrelated individuals, as related research reported.

This sequence originates from a boy in the first two years of life with a congenital heart defect. V usage is TRBV5-4 and J usage is TRBJ2-1; the match to TRBD2 covers 12 bases. Source material: thymocytes. The CDR3 sequence is CASSLGLAGQSYNEQFF. CDR3 bases: TGTGCCAGCAGCCTGGGACTAGCGGGCCAATCCTACAATGAGCAGTTCTTC.